These 18 T cell receptor beta chains originate from one sample sequenced in a study of T cell responses to AZD1222 COVID-19 vaccine. This table comes from immunoSEQ multiplex PCR, and its TCRdb copy is limited to in-frame clones, with some not included. The table has roughly 190,000 clones, roughly nine tenths seen once. This material consisted of peripheral blood, taken 28 days after the second AZD1222 dose. These receptors originate from an adult who received the AZD1222 COVID-19 vaccine.

The chain recombines TRBV7-2 with TRBJ1-2; D perhaps matches TRBD1 (6 bases). The CDR3 contains 14 residues. The V gene's germline CDR1 is SGHTA and CDR2 FQGNSA. Between the trimmed V and J ends, which lost 6 bases and 4 bases, there was a span of 15 bases. Here the CDR3 DNA reads TGTGCCAGCAGTTCTACGCCGGACAGCTATGGCTACACCTTC. Translation: CASSSTPDSYGYTF.

This chain connects TRBV18 to TRBJ2-1; D may be TRBD2 (5 bases). The length of the CDR3 is 16 residues. Trimming pared 4 bases from V and 4 bases from J, leaving 17 bases between. CDR1 is KGHSH, CDR2 LQKENI, per germline. Written as DNA, the CDR3 is TGTGCCAGCTCACTACTAGGGCCTGCATTATACAATGAGCAGTTCTTC. This translates into CASSLLGPALYNEQFF. The full variable domain, with the rest looked up from reference TRBV18 and TRBJ2-1, is NAGVMQNPRHLVRRRGQEARLRCSPMKGHSHVYWYRQLPEEGLKFMVYLQKENIIDESGMPKERFSAEFPKEGPSILRIQQVVRGDSAAYFCASSLLGPALYNEQFFGPGTRLTVL.

The V call is TRBV2, the J call TRBJ1-2; possible D gene TRBD1, 5 bases. Trimming left V 3 bases short and J 7 bases short, with 12 bases between. The CDR3 covers 13 residues. In germline, CDR1 is SNHLY, CDR2 FYNNEI. CDR3 DNA sequence: TGTGCCAGCAGTGATCGGGGGGATGGTGGCTACACCTTC. Encoded protein: CASSDRGDGGYTF.

V and J are TRBV5-4 and TRBJ2-7; tentatively, D is TRBD2 (7 bases). The CDR3 loop spans 14 amino acids. From germline, CDR1 is SGHNT and CDR2 YYREEE (reference sequence). V was trimmed by 9 bases and J by 4 bases, leaving 20 bases between them. CDR3 sequence (DNA): TGTGCCACCCAAACGTTGGGGGGGGCTTACGAGCAGTACTTC. Its translation is CATQTLGGAYEQYF.

V is TRBV6-5 and J is TRBJ2-7; either TRBD1 or TRBD2 may fit D (5 bases each). CDR1 MNHEY and CDR2 SVGAGI come from the germline V gene. The CDR3 consists of 14 residues. Trimming took 0 bases from V and 4 from J, leaving 10 bases between them. The CDR3 region has the DNA TGTGCCAGCAGTTACTCTTCCGGGACGTACGAGCAGTACTTC. It yields the protein CASSYSSGTYEQYF.

The chain carries TRBV12-5 and TRBJ2-1; D possibly corresponds to TRBD1 (6 bases). V lost 5 bases and J lost 2, with 13 bases in between. This CDR3 spans 15 amino acids. Germline CDR1 and CDR2: LGHNT and FRNRAP. The CDR3 DNA is TGTGCTAGTGGTACCCCAGGGGTCCCCTACAATGAGCAGTTCTTC. It encodes CASGTPGVPYNEQFF.

This clone showed up just once. The chain links TRBV6-5 to TRBJ2-1; 7 nucleotides agree with TRBD1. This CDR3 spans 15 amino acids. Germline V lookup: CDR1 MNHEY, CDR2 SVGAGI. The V and J ends lost 5 bases and 6 bases, in that order; junction bases with no gene match: 10. The CDR3 bases are TGTGCCAGCAGTCCGACAGGGTTGGGTGCCAATGAGCAGTTCTTC. It codes for CASSPTGLGANEQFF.

The gene calls are TRBV15 and TRBJ1-4; the D is unclear. This CDR3 is built from 14 residues. CDR1 is LNHNV and CDR2 is YYDKDF in the germline V gene (reference sequence). Trimming took off 1 base at V and 7 bases at J, with 10 bases between the two ends. The DNA of the CDR3 is TGTGCCACCAGCAGAGGGCAGAAGGGTGAAAAACTGTTTTTT. Protein product: CATSRGQKGEKLFF.

The rearrangement links TRBV5-6 to TRBJ1-2; TRBD1 agrees at 8 bases. CDR3 length: 15 amino acids. Germline assignment: CDR1 SGHDT and CDR2 YYEEEE. Trimming took 1 base from V and 5 from J; bases not matched to a gene: 7. CDR3 nucleotides: TGTGCCAGCAGCTTGCGGTCCACAGGGGGTTATGGCTACACCTTC. Protein product: CASSLRSTGGYGYTF.

V usage is TRBV3-1 (or the pseudogene TRBV3-2) and J usage is TRBJ1-1; D ambiguous. V was cut by 2 bases and J by 11 bases, with 12 bases left in between. The CDR3 covers 12 residues. CDR1 is LGHDT and CDR2 is YNNKEL in the germline V gene (reference sequence). CDR3 DNA: TGTGCCAGCAGCCAACACCACTTGTGGGCTTTCTTT. Its protein product is CASSQHHLWAFF.

The chain has TRBV19 and TRBJ2-7, with 8 bases lining up with TRBD2. The junction had 9 bases not matched to a gene; V was cut back by 6 bases and J by 2 bases. CDR3 size: 15 residues. Germline loops: CDR1 LNHDA, CDR2 SQIVND (reference sequence). This chain's CDR3 is CASRMGLGGTYEQYF. CDR3 DNA: TGTGCCAGTAGGATGGGACTAGGTGGGACCTACGAGCAGTACTTC.

V is TRBV24-1 and J is TRBJ1-5; 9 nucleotides line up with TRBD1. Germline V gene sequence: CDR1 KGHDR, CDR2 SFDVKD. The V gene end was trimmed by 4 bases and the J gene end by 8 bases; junction bases not matched to a gene: 11. This CDR3 is built from 16 residues. CDR3 nucleotides: TGTGCCACCAGTGACCCTCTGACAGGGGGAGGGGAGCCCCAGCATTTT. Encoded protein: CATSDPLTGGGEPQHF.

CDR3: CASSSDLSNYGYTF. CDR3 coding DNA: TGTGCCAGCAGTTCCGACCTCTCTAACTATGGCTACACCTTC. The chain links TRBV2 to TRBJ1-2, with D uncertain. From germline, CDR1 is SNHLY and CDR2 FYNNEI. V lost 5 bases and J lost 0, with 10 bases in between. The CDR3 totals 14 residues.

The rearrangement uses TRBV5-1 and TRBJ1-4; D not certain. The CDR3 has 15 residues. The germline V gene encodes CDR1 SGHRS and CDR2 YFSETQ. Trimming shortened V by 2 bases and J by 4 bases, and 12 bases separated the two germline ends. In DNA, the CDR3 is TGCGCCAGCAGCTTTGGGTTAGGGTTTAATGAAAAACTGTTTTTT. As protein: CASSFGLGFNEKLFF.

This clone has just one count. The CDR3 sequence is CASSDFLAPPREQYF. CDR3 bases: TGTGCCAGCAGTGACTTCCTAGCCCCCCCCAGGGAGCAGTACTTC. The chain employs TRBV25-1 and TRBJ2-7; D may be TRBD2 (5 bases). CDR3 length: 15 amino acids. Germline V CDR1 and CDR2: MGHDK, SYGVNS. Trimming pared 3 bases from V and 7 bases from J, leaving 19 bases between.

V and J are TRBV24-1 and TRBJ2-1; 7 bases match TRBD1. CDR1 is KGHDR, CDR2 SFDVKD, per germline. The CDR3 has 17 residues. The junction had 11 bases not matched to a gene; V was cut back by 3 bases and J by 4 bases. The CDR3 region has the DNA TGTGCCACCAGTGATCATCGGGACAGTGGGAAGTACAATGAGCAGTTCTTC. Its translation: CATSDHRDSGKYNEQFF.

This chain links TRBV3-1 (or the pseudogene TRBV3-2) with TRBJ2-7; 9 bases are a match to TRBD1. J was trimmed by 2 bases and V by 3 bases; bases with no gene match: 2. CDR1 is LGHDT, CDR2 YNNKEL, per germline (reference sequence). The CDR3 loop spans 14 amino acids. The CDR3 DNA reads TGTGCCAGCAGCCACCGGACAGGGGCCTACGAGCAGTACTTC. Encoded protein: CASSHRTGAYEQYF.

The V and J genes are TRBV30 and TRBJ1-3; no clear D gene. Germline lookup yields CDR1 GTSNPN and CDR2 SVGIG (reference sequence). Deletions cut 7 bases from V and 0 bases from J, with 13 bases between. The CDR3 consists of 14 residues. In DNA form, the CDR3 reads TGTGCCTCCCGCCACAGAAGCTCTGGAAACACCATATATTTT. This translates into CASRHRSSGNTIYF. The full variable domain, completed using reference TRBV30 and TRBJ1-3, is SQTIHQWPATLVQPVGSPLSLECTVEGTSNPNLYWYRQAAGRGLQLLFYSVGIGQISSEVPQNLSASRPQDRQFILSSKKLLLSDSGFYLCASRHRSSGNTIYFGEGSWLTVV.